This T cell receptor (beta chain) was recorded in a study of chemoradiotherapy in HPV16-positive cancers. Notes on the study in general: Candidate HPV-specific clones and E7-related TCR motifs grew in tumor during treatment. Better recurrence-free survival went with HPV-responsive T-cell expansion in HPV16-positive patients. The functional HPV-specific definition rests on just a couple of HPV16-positive patients.

Here immunoSEQ multiplex PCR was the method, and the copy in TCRdb shows in-frame clones only, minus some. The data contain more than 9,500 clones, nearly 90% of them singletons. The V segment lost 4 bases and the J segment 4 bases; nucleotides outside the gene matches: 6. This CDR3 comprises 16 residues. Germline loops: CDR1 MGHDK, CDR2 SYGVNS. Over chemoradiotherapy, repertoires were sampled more than once. On this clone itself: Its specificity is not known.

The TCR originated in a human donor with HPV-associated anogenital cancer. This material was collected from a patient who underwent chemoradiotherapy. The V and J genes are TRBV25-1 and TRBJ2-5, with TRBD2 matching 13 bases. The CDR3 protein is CASSGGLAGRGETQYF. CDR3 coding DNA: TGTGCCAGCAGTGGGGGACTAGCGGGACGAGGAGAGACCCAGTACTTC.